This T cell receptor (beta chain) appears in the sequencing data of a study of T cell repertoires in cytomegalovirus infection. Overall study context: Indicated by public TCR beta signatures were CMV infection and matching HLA type.

Each CDR3 protein gets one entry after TCRdb re-called the reads with MiXCR. The repertoire holds approximately 170,000 distinct CDR3 sequences, approximately 15% seen once, with 25% to 30% in the top ten. A few counts support this clonotype. Its matching antigen is unknown. Whole-study findings and limits: CMV carriers having the relevant HLA were flagged by cumulative public TCR beta family frequency. CMV-specific HLA-C-restricted TCR beta clonotypes dominated the ex vivo response.

The sample comprised PBMCs. This receptor was taken from a human donor in good health (CMV status not recorded). Some clones in this sample may be carry-over from other donors' samples.

This CDR3 is CSPGQGDTSGTEAFF. CDR3 DNA: TGCAGCCCAGGACAGGGGGATACTTCGGGCACTGAAGCTTTCTTT. The chain uses TRBV20-1 and TRBJ1-1, with TRBD1 matching 10 bases. The germline V gene has CDR1 DFQATT and CDR2 SNEGSKA (reference sequence). The CDR3 covers 15 residues.